A single sample gave rise to the 3 T cell receptor beta chains below, sequenced in a study of blood T cell repertoires in COVID-19. The repertoire was sequenced with immunoSEQ multiplex PCR; TCRdb's copy has only in-frame clones and lacks some. This table holds roughly 28,000 clones, around 77% found once. The material sequenced was peripheral blood. Receptors originate from a woman aged 70-85 years with active or convalescent COVID-19.

J is TRBJ1-4 and V is TRBV3-1 (or the pseudogene TRBV3-2); TRBD1 matches at 7 bases. Germline V CDR1 and CDR2: LGHDT, YNNKEL (reference sequence). J was trimmed by 8 bases and V by 2 bases; bases with no gene match: 5. The CDR3 has 14 residues. The CDR3 reads CASSQRDRTEKLFF. The CDR3 bases are TGTGCCAGCAGCCAAAGGGACAGAACAGAAAAACTGTTTTTT.

The chain uses TRBV2 and TRBJ2-5; 10 bases are shared with TRBD2. V trimming: 6 bases; J trimming: 6 bases; junction bases outside the gene matches: 7. The germline CDR1 and CDR2 sequences are SNHLY and FYNNEI. The CDR3 consists of 14 residues. The DNA for the CDR3 is TGTGCCAGCAGCCCCGAAGCGGGGGGGAAGACCCAGTACTTC. Translated: CASSPEAGGKTQYF.

This chain connects TRBV28 to TRBJ1-6; D perhaps matches TRBD1 (5 bases). The V gene lost 6 bases and the J gene lost 5 bases, with 17 bases spanning the gap. Per the germline V gene, CDR1 is MDHEN and CDR2 is SYDVKM. The CDR3 is made up of 16 amino acids. The CDR3 reads CASSSRRGGNNSPLHF. In DNA, the CDR3 is TGTGCCAGCAGCTCTAGGAGGGGAGGGAATAATTCACCCCTCCACTTT.